The 26 T cell receptor beta chains below all came from one sample that was sequenced in a study of blood T cell repertoires in COVID-19. The repertoire was sequenced with immunoSEQ multiplex PCR; TCRdb's copy has only in-frame clones and lacks some. The data contain about 270,000 clones, 80% to 90% of them singletons. The sample taken for sequencing was PBMCs or T cells enriched from blood (not recorded which). These receptors originate from a woman aged 18 to 35 who had recovered from COVID-19.

This clone showed up just once. The chain joins TRBV5-1 to TRBJ1-6; 8 bases are a match to TRBD1. V lost 4 bases to trimming and J lost 14 bases; unmatched junction nucleotides: 11. Germline V gene data show CDR1 as SGHRS and CDR2 as YFSETQ. The CDR3 is 14 amino acids. The CDR3, as DNA: TGCGCCAGCAGCGAAGGGACAGGAGGTAGAACCCTCCACTTT. It translates to CASSEGTGGRTLHF.

This clone was counted once. CDR3 nucleotide sequence: TGTGCCAGCAGCCCGCGCCAGGAGGGTTACTATGGCTACACCTTC. This gives the protein CASSPRQEGYYGYTF. This chain connects TRBV4-2 to TRBJ1-2; no clear D. V was pared by 4 bases and J by 3 bases, with 15 bases between. Germline V CDR1 and CDR2: LGHNA, YNFKEQ. The CDR3 covers 15 residues.

The chain carries TRBV15 and TRBJ1-5; no clear D. V was shortened by 0 bases and J by 4 bases, with 7 bases between the two germline ends. The CDR3 runs 14 residues. Germline CDR1 reads LNHNV; CDR2 reads YYDKDF (reference sequence). The CDR3 DNA is TGTGCCACCAGCAGAGATCGGGTAAATCAGCCCCAGCATTTT. Protein product: CATSRDRVNQPQHF.

The chain recombines TRBV10-3 with TRBJ2-1; 8 bases line up with TRBD1. Germline V gene sequence: CDR1 ENHRY, CDR2 SYGVKD. Trimming took 4 bases from V and 9 from J; bases not matched to a gene: 8. The CDR3 runs to 14 residues. The CDR3 is CAISGDNRGAEQFF. The CDR3 DNA is TGTGCCATCAGTGGAGATAACAGGGGGGCTGAGCAGTTCTTC.

Notes on this clone: An end of the junction does not agree with germline; a read error may underlie this. As DNA, the CDR3 is TGTGCTAGCAGCTTAGTCCCGGGGGTTGGTAACACCGGGGAGCTGTTTTTT. Translating gives CASSLVPGVGNTGELFF. The J gene is TRBJ2-2, the V gene TRBV7-7; weak D call: TRBD2 (6 bases). CDR1 is SSHAT, CDR2 FNYEAQ, per germline (reference sequence). The CDR3 runs to 17 residues. The variable domain in full, with the rest retrieved from reference TRBV7-7 and TRBJ2-2, is GAGVSQSPRYKVTKRGQDVTLRCDPISSHATLYWYQQALGQGPEFLTYFNYEAQPDKSGLPSDRFSAERPEGSISTLTIQRTEQRDSAMYRCASSLVPGVGNTGELFFGEGSRLTVL.

The chain has TRBV11-3 and TRBJ1-6, with 7 bases matching TRBD1. V was pared by 2 bases and J by 7 bases, with 5 bases of the junction left unmatched. This CDR3 contains 15 residues. The germline V gene encodes CDR1 SGHNT and CDR2 YENEEA. CDR3 nucleotide sequence: TGTGCCAGCAGCTTACCGGGACAGAGAAATTCACCCCTCCACTTT. This translates into CASSLPGQRNSPLHF.

The chain links TRBV18 to TRBJ2-7; TRBD1 matches 8 bases. V lost 3 bases to trimming and J lost 2 bases; unmatched junction nucleotides: 3. The CDR3 consists of 14 residues. Germline CDR1 and CDR2: KGHSH and LQKENI. The CDR3 spells CASSPGTGPYEQYF. The CDR3, as DNA: TGTGCCAGCTCACCCGGGACAGGCCCCTACGAGCAGTACTTC.

The chain recombines TRBV11-2 with TRBJ2-7; 11 bases line up with TRBD1. CDR1 is SGHAT and CDR2 is FQNNGV in the germline V gene. This CDR3 has 15 residues. V shed 4 bases, J shed 4 bases, and the junction held 6 bases outside the gene matches. The CDR3 is CASSSAGTGGYEQYF. CDR3 sequence (DNA): TGTGCCAGCAGCTCGGCCGGGACAGGGGGGTACGAGCAGTACTTC.

The rearrangement uses TRBV29-1 and TRBJ1-1; D possibly corresponds to TRBD1 (5 bases). The V end was cut by 7 bases, the J end by 10 bases, with 13 bases between. Germline V CDR1 and CDR2: SQVTM, ANQGSEA. The CDR3 spans 10 residues. This chain's CDR3 is CSAEGEPAFF. Written as DNA, the CDR3 is TGCAGCGCCGAAGGGGAACCAGCTTTCTTT.

The chain couples TRBV11-2 to TRBJ1-4; D is possibly TRBD1 (6 bases). The germline V and J ends were trimmed by 4 bases and 5 bases, with 11 bases remaining between them. The CDR3 covers 14 residues. CDR1 SGHAT and CDR2 FQNNGV come from the germline V gene. The CDR3 nucleotides read TGTGCCAGCAGCTCCGGACAGCCCAATGAAAAACTGTTTTTT. Protein sequence: CASSSGQPNEKLFF. The complete variable domain, with remaining parts taken from reference TRBV11-2 and TRBJ1-4, reads EAGVAQSPRYKIIEKRQSVAFWCNPISGHATLYWYQQILGQGPKLLIQFQNNGVVDDSQLPKDRFSAERLKGVDSTLKIQPAKLEDSAVYLCASSSGQPNEKLFFGSGTQLSVL.

The rearrangement uses TRBV9 and TRBJ1-1; unclear D gene. Germline V gene lookup returns CDR1 SGDLS and CDR2 YYNGEE. The length of the CDR3 is 13 residues. The germline V and J ends were trimmed by 4 bases and 1 base, with 8 bases remaining between them. CDR3 nucleotide sequence: TGTGCCAGCAGCTCCCGACAGAACACTGAAGCTTTCTTT. Residues: CASSSRQNTEAFF.

V usage is TRBV15 and J usage is TRBJ2-1, with D perhaps TRBD2 (6 bases). CDR3 length equals 18 residues. Trimming shortened V by 0 bases and J by 4 bases, and 19 bases separated the two germline ends. The V gene's germline CDR1 is LNHNV and CDR2 YYDKDF (reference sequence). CDR3 loop: CATSRDRGTALGYNEQFF. CDR3 nucleotide sequence: TGTGCCACCAGCAGAGATCGCGGGACTGCCCTGGGGTACAATGAGCAGTTCTTC.

In the case of this clone: Possible read error: a much larger clone is one base away. The rearrangement uses TRBV7-3 and TRBJ1-2, with 7 bases matching TRBD1. This CDR3 comprises 13 residues. Trimming cost V 5 bases and J 3 bases; bases outside gene matches: 3. Germline CDR1 reads SGHTA; CDR2 reads FQGTGA. The CDR3 nucleotides are TGTGCCAGCAGCCCCGACAGGGACTATGGCTACACCTTC. This sequence encodes CASSPDRDYGYTF.

The chain carries TRBV2 and TRBJ1-2; D perhaps matches TRBD1 (5 bases). CDR1 is SNHLY, CDR2 FYNNEI, per germline. Trimming removed 1 base from V and 2 bases from J, with 11 bases in between. The CDR3 covers 15 residues. The CDR3 DNA reads as TGTGCCAGCAGTGAAGGGTCAGGGTCCAACTATGGCTACACCTTC. Translating gives CASSEGSGSNYGYTF.

The chain combines TRBV18 with TRBJ1-1; 9 bases agree with TRBD1. Trimming took 2 bases from V and 3 from J; bases not matched to a gene: 1. This CDR3 has 14 residues. Germline values: CDR1 KGHSH, CDR2 LQKENI. CDR3 loop: CASSPDRGYTEAFF. As DNA, the CDR3 is TGTGCCAGCTCACCAGACAGGGGGTACACTGAAGCTTTCTTT.

The chain links TRBV4-1 to TRBJ1-2; 7 bases line up with TRBD1. V lost 2 bases to trimming and J lost 6 bases; unmatched junction nucleotides: 9. The germline V gene encodes CDR1 MGHRA and CDR2 YSYEKL. CDR3 size: 15 residues. This chain's CDR3 is CASSQLSGTENGYTF. The CDR3, as DNA: TGCGCCAGCAGCCAACTTTCCGGGACAGAAAATGGCTACACCTTC.

The chain recombines TRBV5-4 with TRBJ2-3; tentative D call: TRBD2 (6 bases). Trimming stripped 0 bases from V and 3 bases from J, with 11 bases between. The CDR3 covers 15 residues. Per germline, CDR1 SGHNT and CDR2 YYREEE (reference sequence). In DNA, the CDR3 is TGTGCCAGCAGCTTGGACGGGGGAGAGACAGATACGCAGTATTTT. This sequence encodes CASSLDGGETDTQYF.

The chain employs TRBV19 and TRBJ2-1; D is uncertain. The V gene's germline CDR1 is LNHDA and CDR2 SQIVND (reference sequence). The CDR3 extends over 14 amino acids. Trimming pared 6 bases from V and 0 bases from J, leaving 9 bases between. The CDR3, as DNA: TGTGCCAGTAGCCCAGAAAGCTCCTACAATGAGCAGTTCTTC. This encodes CASSPESSYNEQFF.

This clone was picked up one time. The V gene is TRBV28, the J gene TRBJ1-4, with D maybe TRBD1 (5 bases). V lost 10 bases and J lost 4, with 13 bases in between. CDR1 is MDHEN and CDR2 is SYDVKM in the germline V gene. The CDR3 runs 13 residues. CDR3 DNA sequence: TGTGCCACCAGGGCGCTAGTTAATGAAAAACTGTTTTTT. Its protein is CATRALVNEKLFF.

The V call is TRBV5-4, the J call TRBJ1-1, with D maybe TRBD1 (6 bases). CDR3 length equals 13 residues. The germline V gene has CDR1 SGHNT and CDR2 YYREEE (reference sequence). V shed 4 bases and J shed 7 bases, with 14 bases lying between them. The CDR3 nucleotides are TGTGCCAGCAGCACCGCCGGGACATATGAAGCTTTCTTT. The encoded protein is CASSTAGTYEAFF. The variable domain in full, with the rest retrieved from reference TRBV5-4 and TRBJ1-1, is ETGVTQSPTHLIKTRGQQVTLRCSSQSGHNTVSWYQQALGQGPQFIFQYYREEENGRGNFPPRFSGLQFPNYSSELNVNALELDDSALYLCASSTAGTYEAFFGQGTRLTVV.

V is TRBV19 and J is TRBJ1-6, with D unclear. This CDR3 contains 15 residues. Trimming removed 1 base from V and 10 bases from J, with 14 bases in between. Germline values: CDR1 LNHDA, CDR2 SQIVND (reference sequence). DNA of the CDR3: TGTGCCAGTAGTATAGGCGGTCGAGGCCTGTCACCCCTCCACTTT. Protein product: CASSIGGRGLSPLHF.

The chain carries TRBV2 and TRBJ2-6; TRBD1 matches 9 bases. The CDR3 runs 17 residues. Germline CDR1 reads SNHLY; CDR2 reads FYNNEI. J gave up 2 bases and V 6 bases, and 8 bases lay outside the gene matches. CDR3 in DNA: TGTGCCAGCAGAGAGTCCCGGGACAGGGCTGGGGCCAACGTCCTGACTTTC. It encodes CASRESRDRAGANVLTF.

The V and J genes are TRBV18 and TRBJ1-2; D is possibly TRBD1 (5 bases). This CDR3 comprises 16 residues. Germline CDR1 KGHSH, CDR2 LQKENI. Trimming pared 8 bases from V and 9 bases from J, leaving 28 bases between. The CDR3 DNA follows: TGTGCCAGCCTCCGTAGGACAACTCGACCGTATGGCAGCTACACCTTC. It specifies CASLRRTTRPYGSYTF.

The chain combines TRBV19 with TRBJ1-5, with a tentative D call TRBD1 (5 bases). V lost 4 bases, J lost 9 bases, and 13 bases lay in between. The CDR3 spans 13 residues. Germline CDR1 and CDR2: LNHDA and SQIVND (reference sequence). CDR3 nucleotides: TGTGCCAGTAGTACCGGGACTCGGATGCCCCAGCATTTT. This translates into CASSTGTRMPQHF.

The chain couples TRBV12-3 or TRBV12-4 to TRBJ1-2, with TRBD1 as a possible D gene (5 bases). This CDR3 is 13 amino acids long. Trimming stripped 2 bases from V and 6 bases from J, with 10 bases between. CDR3 sequence reads: CASSLIPRDGYTF. For the CDR3, the DNA is TGTGCCAGCAGTTTAATCCCCAGGGATGGCTACACCTTC.

The gene calls are TRBV6-6 and TRBJ1-5; 7 bases fit TRBD1. The J segment lost 6 bases and the V segment lost 4 bases, leaving 6 bases of the junction unmatched. Germline CDR1 and CDR2: MNHNY and SVGAGI (reference sequence). The CDR3 sequence is 14 residues long. The DNA of the CDR3 is TGTGCCAGCAGTTCTGCCCGGGACAGTCAGCCCCAGCATTTT. It translates to CASSSARDSQPQHF.